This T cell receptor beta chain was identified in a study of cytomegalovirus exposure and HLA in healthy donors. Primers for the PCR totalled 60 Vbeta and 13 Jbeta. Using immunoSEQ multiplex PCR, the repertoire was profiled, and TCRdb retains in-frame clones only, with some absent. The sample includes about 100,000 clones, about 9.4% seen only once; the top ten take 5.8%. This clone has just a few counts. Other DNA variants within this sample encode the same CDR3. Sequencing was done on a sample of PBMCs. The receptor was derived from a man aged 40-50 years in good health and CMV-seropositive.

CDR3 bases: TGTGCCAGCAGCTCTTCGGGGGGCACAGATACGCAGTATTTT. This encodes CASSSSGGTDTQYF. The genes are TRBV7-3 and TRBJ2-3, with TRBD2 as a possible D gene (6 bases). Looked up from germline, CDR1 is SGHTA and CDR2 is FQGTGA. V was trimmed by 4 bases and J by 1 base, leaving 9 bases between them. The CDR3 is made up of 14 amino acids.